This is a list of T cell receptor beta chains from one sample in a study of CD8 T cells in Susac syndrome. TCRdb independently ran MiXCR on the immunoSEQ multiplex PCR reads; one entry per CDR3 protein. The data show around 300,000 distinct CDR3 sequences, around 89% seen once. The material sequenced was CD8+ T cells from PBMCs. The receptors originated from a human donor with multiple sclerosis. Both conserved end residues are part of each CDR3. Fields, in order: clone size, V gene, D gene, J gene, CDR3 protein, CDR3 DNA. D genes are given only for firm matches. For some rows the clone size is stated as once, few or many, or as a class when expanded; others skip it.

.,TRBV20-1,TRBD2,TRBJ2-3,CSAARHPAGGRSTDTQYF,TGCAGTGCTGCCCGCCACCCAGCGGGAGGTAGGAGCACAGATACGCAGTATTTT
once,TRBV27,.,TRBJ2-2,CASSYSTGTLSNTGELFF,TGTGCCAGCAGTTATTCGACAGGTACCCTTTCCAACACCGGGGAGCTGTTTTTT
.,TRBV2,.,TRBJ1-2,CASSEEFRVVGTGHYGYTF,TGTGCCAGCAGTGAAGAGTTTCGAGTTGTGGGTACAGGGCACTATGGCTACACCTTC
.,TRBV11-2,.,TRBJ2-1,CASSPTYYNEQFF,TGTGCCAGCAGCCCGACATACTACAATGAGCAGTTCTTC
.,TRBV4-3,.,TRBJ2-7,CASSQDQSSRAYEQYF,TGCGCCAGCAGCCAAGATCAAAGCTCCAGAGCCTACGAGCAGTACTTC
.,TRBV9,.,TRBJ2-5,CASSARGVGLQETQYF,TGTGCCAGCAGCGCGAGGGGGGTAGGATTACAAGAGACCCAGTACTTC
.,TRBV5-1,TRBD2,TRBJ2-3,CASSRRATSGNTDTQYF,TGCGCCAGCAGCCGTAGAGCGACTAGCGGTAACACAGATACGCAGTATTTT
.,TRBV19,.,TRBJ2-3,CASSIVPEDTQYF,TGTGCCAGTAGTATTGTCCCGGAAGATACGCAGTATTTT
.,TRBV7-7,.,TRBJ2-7,CASSPGTGDYEQYF,TGTGCTAGCAGCCCCGGGACGGGCGACTACGAGCAGTACTTC
.,TRBV20-1,TRBD2,TRBJ2-1,CSAKGRGPLAGPMNEQFF,TGCAGTGCTAAGGGTCGGGGCCCACTAGCGGGACCCATGAATGAGCAGTTCTTC
once,TRBV12-3/TRBV12-4,.,TRBJ2-7,CASSPGDISYEQYF,TGTGCCAGCAGCCCGGGGGATATCTCCTACGAGCAGTACTTC
.,TRBV6-2/TRBV6-3,TRBD1,TRBJ2-1,CASSSGTVPYEQFF,TGTGCCAGCAGCTCCGGGACAGTTCCCTATGAGCAGTTCTTC
.,TRBV7-3,TRBD1,TRBJ2-3,CASSTGQGTDTQYF,TGTGCCAGCAGCACCGGACAGGGTACAGATACGCAGTATTTT
.,TRBV6-5,TRBD2,TRBJ2-1,CASSYTGTSGENNEQFF,TGTGCCAGCAGTTACACCGGGACTAGCGGGGAAAACAATGAGCAGTTCTTC
.,TRBV18,TRBD2,TRBJ2-7,CASSPAIAGGPYEQYF,TGTGCCAGCTCACCAGCCATAGCGGGAGGGCCCTACGAGCAGTACTTC
few,TRBV27,.,TRBJ1-1,CASSLSTENTEAFF,TGTGCCAGCAGTTTATCGACGGAGAACACTGAAGCTTTCTTT
.,TRBV9,.,TRBJ2-5,CASSGTGETQYF,TGTGCCAGCAGCGGGACGGGAGAGACCCAGTACTTC
.,TRBV11-2,.,TRBJ1-2,CASSPQGGDPGYTF,TGTGCCAGCAGCCCGCAGGGAGGCGATCCGGGCTACACCTTC
few,TRBV20-1,TRBD1,TRBJ2-7,CSARGTGDYEQYF,TGCAGCGCACGGGGGACAGGGGACTACGAGCAGTACTTC
.,TRBV28,TRBD1,TRBJ1-2,CASSLLRTGVVYGYTF,TGTGCCAGCAGTTTATTGAGGACAGGGGTAGTCTATGGCTACACCTTC
.,TRBV4-3,.,TRBJ1-4,CASSPAGPNEKLFF,TGCGCCAGCAGCCCGGCTGGGCCCAATGAAAAACTGTTTTTT
.,TRBV12-5,.,TRBJ2-2,CASGPDSNTGELFF,TGTGCTAGTGGTCCGGACAGCAACACCGGGGAGCTGTTTTTT
.,TRBV9,TRBD1,TRBJ2-3,CASSSQGTDTQYF,TGTGCCAGCAGCTCACAGGGGACAGATACGCAGTATTTT
.,TRBV6-5,TRBD1,TRBJ1-2,CASSYSSRDRGLYTF,TGTGCCAGCAGTTACTCGTCCCGGGACAGGGGCCTCTACACCTTC
.,TRBV29-1,.,TRBJ2-7,CSVEDSSQRGSYEQYF,TGCAGCGTTGAAGATTCAAGCCAGAGGGGGTCCTACGAGCAGTACTTC
.,TRBV7-9,.,TRBJ2-4,CASSSLLGSENIQYF,TGTGCCAGCAGCTCCCTCCTGGGCTCCGAAAACATTCAGTACTTC
few,TRBV25-1,.,TRBJ2-2,CASSGGNTGELFF,TGTGCCAGCAGTGGGGGGAACACCGGGGAGCTGTTTTTT
few,TRBV6-5,.,TRBJ2-3,CASSSKGRPTDTQYF,TGTGCCAGCAGTTCCAAAGGCAGGCCAACAGATACGCAGTATTTT
.,TRBV15,.,TRBJ2-1,CATSRDRGVVGNEQFF,TGTGCCACCAGCAGAGATAGGGGGGTTGTCGGGAATGAGCAGTTCTTC
.,TRBV28,TRBD2,TRBJ2-3,CASSLNLAGGKTQTSTDTQYF,TGTGCCAGCAGTTTAAACCTAGCGGGAGGGAAGACACAAACTAGCACAGATACGCAGTATTTT
.,TRBV20-1,.,TRBJ1-1,CSASQIEAFF,TGCAGTGCTAGCCAGATAGAAGCTTTCTTT
.,TRBV10-2,.,TRBJ2-7,CASSEWQPSSYEQYF,TGCGCCAGCAGTGAATGGCAGCCGAGCTCCTACGAGCAGTACTTC
.,TRBV27,.,TRBJ1-5,CASSQAGEQPQHF,TGTGCCAGCAGTCAAGCCGGGGAACAACCCCAGCATTTT
.,TRBV29-1,TRBD2,TRBJ2-7,CSAGTSSYEQYF,TGCAGCGCTGGGACTAGTTCTTACGAGCAGTACTTC
.,TRBV15,.,TRBJ2-2,CATSRARGMPGELFF,TGTGCCACCAGCAGAGCCCGGGGTATGCCCGGGGAGCTGTTTTTT
.,TRBV28,.,TRBJ1-1,CASSPMNTEAFF,TGTGCCAGCAGTCCGATGAACACTGAAGCTTTCTTT
.,TRBV24-1,TRBD1,TRBJ2-5,CATSERDRQETQYF,TGTGCCACCAGTGAGCGGGACAGGCAAGAGACCCAGTACTTC
.,TRBV5-1,.,TRBJ2-7,CASSLAHFYEQYF,TGCGCCAGCAGTTTGGCGCACTTCTACGAGCAGTACTTC
.,TRBV19,TRBD2,TRBJ2-5,CASDGAGGHQETQYF,TGTGCCAGTGACGGAGCGGGGGGACACCAAGAGACCCAGTACTTC
.,TRBV19,TRBD1,TRBJ1-2,CASSVWMTTGHYGYTF,TGTGCCAGTAGTGTATGGATGACGACAGGGCACTATGGCTACACCTTC
.,TRBV29-1,.,TRBJ1-2,CSVEDEARNYGYTF,TGCAGCGTTGAAGATGAGGCCAGAAACTATGGCTACACCTTC
.,TRBV6-2/TRBV6-3,TRBD1,TRBJ1-1,CASSPGTGNEMNTEAFF,TGTGCCAGCAGTCCCGGGACAGGGAACGAAATGAACACTGAAGCTTTCTTT
.,TRBV7-3,.,TRBJ2-2,CASSLTPGTRNTGELFF,TGTGCCAGCAGCTTAACGCCGGGGACAAGGAACACCGGGGAGCTGTTTTTT
.,TRBV29-1,TRBD1,TRBJ1-1,CSVETGGTEAFF,TGCAGCGTGGAGACAGGGGGCACTGAAGCTTTCTTT
.,TRBV3-1,TRBD2,TRBJ2-1,CASSPRASGDTYNEQFF,TGTGCCAGCAGCCCCCGGGCTAGCGGGGACACCTACAATGAGCAGTTCTTC
.,TRBV7-8,.,TRBJ2-3,CASTEPGPISDTQYF,TGTGCCAGCACGGAACCGGGTCCTATCTCAGATACGCAGTATTTT
.,TRBV3-1,.,TRBJ2-5,CASSQVTTETQYF,TGTGCCAGCAGCCAAGTCACCACAGAGACCCAGTACTTC
.,TRBV10-3,.,TRBJ2-1,CAITIIGEDNEQFF,TGTGCCATCACCATAATAGGGGAAGACAATGAGCAGTTCTTC
.,TRBV2,.,TRBJ2-1,CARRAWGHNEQFF,TGTGCCCGACGGGCATGGGGGCACAATGAGCAGTTCTTC
many,TRBV7-2,.,TRBJ1-2,CASSSEPNDGYTF,TGTGCCAGCAGCTCCGAGCCTAATGATGGCTACACCTTC
.,TRBV4-3,.,TRBJ2-3,CASSQDLTVGSLDTQYF,TGCGCCAGCAGCCAAGATTTAACAGTTGGAAGTCTGGATACGCAGTATTTT
.,TRBV7-3,.,TRBJ2-1,CASSLLGSYLNEQFF,TGTGCCAGCAGCTTATTGGGGTCCTACCTTAATGAGCAGTTCTTC
.,TRBV27,.,TRBJ1-5,CASSFQGDNQPQHF,TGTGCCAGCAGTTTTCAAGGGGATAATCAGCCCCAGCATTTT
.,TRBV9,.,TRBJ2-6,CASSVGTSGANVLTF,TGTGCCAGCAGCGTAGGGACATCTGGGGCCAACGTCCTGACTTTC
.,TRBV25-1,.,TRBJ2-7,CASSEYEIDPDSWSYEQYF,TGTGCCAGCAGTGAATATGAGATCGATCCGGACAGTTGGTCCTACGAGCAGTACTTC
.,TRBV20-1,.,TRBJ2-7,CSASAGALGEQYF,TGCAGTGCTAGTGCGGGGGCCCTTGGGGAGCAGTACTTC
.,TRBV7-9,TRBD1,TRBJ2-5,CASSPQTGRRQETQYF,TGTGCCAGCAGCCCTCAGACAGGGCGGAGGCAAGAGACCCAGTACTTC